This is a list of T cell receptor beta chains from one sample in a study of blood T cell repertoires in COVID-19. This table comes from immunoSEQ multiplex PCR, and its TCRdb copy is limited to in-frame clones, with some not included. This table has roughly 570,000 clones, around nine tenths appearing once. Sequenced input: peripheral blood. The receptors shown here come from a woman in her fifties or sixties with COVID-19, enrolled during active disease. CDR3s include the opening cysteine and the closing phenylalanine or tryptophan. D genes are given only for firm matches. Only some rows state a clone size, as once, few, many or a class for expanded clones.

clone size: NA; J gene: TRBJ2-1; D gene: NA; CDR3 length: 14; V gene: TRBV14; CDR3 protein: CASSQWAAYNEQFF; CDR3 DNA: TGTGCCAGCAGCCAATGGGCAGCCTACAATGAGCAGTTCTTC
clone size: NA; J gene: TRBJ2-7; D gene: TRBD1; CDR3 length: 13; V gene: TRBV2; CDR3 protein: CASRGTGLYEQYF; CDR3 DNA: TGTGCCAGCAGGGGGACAGGGCTCTACGAGCAGTACTTC
clone size: NA; J gene: TRBJ1-2; D gene: NA; CDR3 length: 11; V gene: TRBV7-3; CDR3 protein: CASSDGHTYTF; CDR3 DNA: TGTGCCAGCAGCGACGGACATACCTACACCTTC
clone size: NA; J gene: TRBJ2-7; D gene: NA; CDR3 length: 13; V gene: TRBV30; CDR3 protein: CAWSRSVSYEQYF; CDR3 DNA: TGTGCCTGGAGTAGGAGCGTCTCCTACGAGCAGTACTTC
clone size: NA; J gene: TRBJ1-1; D gene: NA; CDR3 length: 12; V gene: TRBV5-1; CDR3 protein: CASSRGDTEAFF; CDR3 DNA: TGCGCCAGCAGCCGGGGGGACACTGAAGCTTTCTTT
clone size: NA; J gene: TRBJ1-4; D gene: NA; CDR3 length: 13; V gene: TRBV30; CDR3 protein: CAWRGGLNEKLFF; CDR3 DNA: TGTGCCTGGAGGGGCGGACTTAATGAAAAACTGTTTTTT
clone size: NA; J gene: TRBJ1-1; D gene: TRBD1; CDR3 length: 12; V gene: TRBV5-1; CDR3 protein: CASSFLGTGAFF; CDR3 DNA: TGCGCCAGCAGCTTTTTGGGGACAGGAGCTTTCTTT
clone size: NA; J gene: TRBJ1-2; D gene: NA; CDR3 length: 13; V gene: TRBV10-3; CDR3 protein: CAISGSGNYGYTF; CDR3 DNA: TGTGCCATCAGTGGGTCCGGGAACTATGGCTACACCTTC
clone size: NA; J gene: TRBJ1-4; D gene: TRBD1; CDR3 length: 15; V gene: TRBV5-1; CDR3 protein: CASSLPQGAPEKLFF; CDR3 DNA: TGCGCCAGCAGCCTCCCCCAGGGGGCCCCCGAAAAACTGTTTTTT
clone size: NA; J gene: TRBJ2-6; D gene: NA; CDR3 length: 18; V gene: TRBV19; CDR3 protein: CASRNYRVAISGANVLTF; CDR3 DNA: TGTGCCAGCCGTAACTACAGGGTCGCTATCTCTGGGGCCAACGTCCTGACTTTC
clone size: NA; J gene: TRBJ2-1; D gene: TRBD2; CDR3 length: 15; V gene: TRBV18; CDR3 protein: CASSPTSGGYNEQFF; CDR3 DNA: TGTGCCAGCTCACCGACTAGCGGGGGGTACAATGAGCAGTTCTTC
clone size: NA; J gene: TRBJ2-7; D gene: TRBD1; CDR3 length: 15; V gene: TRBV28; CDR3 protein: CASSSPQGNRDEQYF; CDR3 DNA: TGTGCCAGCAGTTCTCCACAGGGGAACAGGGACGAGCAGTACTTC
clone size: NA; J gene: TRBJ1-3; D gene: NA; CDR3 length: 16; V gene: TRBV5-1; CDR3 protein: CASSLVPGVDGNTIYF; CDR3 DNA: TGCGCCAGCAGCTTGGTTCCGGGGGTAGATGGAAACACCATATATTTT
clone size: NA; J gene: TRBJ2-3; D gene: TRBD2; CDR3 length: 18; V gene: TRBV7-9; CDR3 protein: CASSPGTSGGLHTDTQYF; CDR3 DNA: TGTGCCAGCAGCCCCGGGACTAGCGGGGGCCTCCACACAGATACGCAGTATTTT
clone size: NA; J gene: TRBJ2-7; D gene: NA; CDR3 length: 15; V gene: TRBV28; CDR3 protein: CASSPRGGASYEQYF; CDR3 DNA: TGTGCCAGCAGCCCTCGTGGGGGGGCGTCCTACGAGCAGTACTTC
clone size: NA; J gene: TRBJ2-1; D gene: NA; CDR3 length: 16; V gene: TRBV7-6; CDR3 protein: CASSSVGGGEYNEQFF; CDR3 DNA: TGTGCCAGCAGCTCGGTAGGAGGGGGGGAATACAATGAGCAGTTCTTC
clone size: NA; J gene: TRBJ1-4; D gene: TRBD1; CDR3 length: 15; V gene: TRBV4-1; CDR3 protein: CASSLLTGGEGKLFF; CDR3 DNA: TGCGCCAGCAGCCTCTTGACAGGGGGCGAGGGAAAACTGTTTTTT
clone size: NA; J gene: TRBJ2-5; D gene: TRBD2; CDR3 length: 17; V gene: TRBV5-5; CDR3 protein: CASSPYLRTSGEETQYF; CDR3 DNA: TGTGCCAGCAGCCCATACCTTCGGACTAGCGGGGAAGAGACCCAGTACTTC
clone size: NA; J gene: TRBJ1-5; D gene: NA; CDR3 length: 14; V gene: TRBV27; CDR3 protein: CASSPGPSGGPQHF; CDR3 DNA: TGTGCCAGCAGCCCCGGACCGAGCGGAGGGCCCCAGCATTTT
clone size: NA; J gene: TRBJ2-3; D gene: TRBD2; CDR3 length: 14; V gene: TRBV24-1; CDR3 protein: CATSDVGGRDTQYF; CDR3 DNA: TGTGCCACCAGTGATGTAGGCGGGAGAGATACGCAGTATTTT
clone size: NA; J gene: TRBJ2-7; D gene: TRBD1; CDR3 length: 15; V gene: TRBV10-3; CDR3 protein: CAISESNRGSYEQYF; CDR3 DNA: TGTGCCATCAGTGAGTCAAACAGGGGATCCTACGAGCAGTACTTC
clone size: NA; J gene: TRBJ2-2; D gene: TRBD1; CDR3 length: 15; V gene: TRBV5-1; CDR3 protein: CASSADRANTGELFF; CDR3 DNA: TGCGCCAGCAGTGCGGACAGGGCGAACACCGGGGAGCTGTTTTTT
clone size: NA; J gene: TRBJ1-1; D gene: NA; CDR3 length: 14; V gene: TRBV9; CDR3 protein: CASSPRTENTEAFF; CDR3 DNA: TGTGCCAGCAGCCCCCGGACAGAAAACACTGAAGCTTTCTTT
clone size: once; J gene: TRBJ1-2; D gene: TRBD1; CDR3 length: 14; V gene: TRBV10-2; CDR3 protein: CASFTQGASGGYTF; CDR3 DNA: TGCGCCAGCTTTACACAGGGGGCATCTGGTGGCTACACCTTC
clone size: few; J gene: TRBJ2-5; D gene: NA; CDR3 length: 14; V gene: TRBV7-3; CDR3 protein: CASSLSRIQETQYF; CDR3 DNA: TGTGCCAGCAGCTTATCTAGAATCCAAGAGACCCAGTACTTC
clone size: once; J gene: TRBJ1-6; D gene: NA; CDR3 length: 15; V gene: TRBV11-2; CDR3 protein: CASSLQGTYNSPLHF; CDR3 DNA: TGTGCCAGCAGCTTACAGGGCACCTATAATTCACCCCTCCACTTT
clone size: NA; J gene: TRBJ1-2; D gene: NA; CDR3 length: 13; V gene: TRBV2; CDR3 protein: CASSLQPNYGYTF; CDR3 DNA: TGTGCCAGCAGTTTACAACCCAACTATGGCTACACCTTC
clone size: NA; J gene: TRBJ1-2; D gene: NA; CDR3 length: 12; V gene: TRBV27; CDR3 protein: CASSSNRYGYTF; CDR3 DNA: TGTGCCAGCAGTAGCAATCGCTATGGCTACACCTTC
clone size: NA; J gene: TRBJ1-1; D gene: NA; CDR3 length: 13; V gene: TRBV5-1; CDR3 protein: CASSLAGADEAFF; CDR3 DNA: TGCGCCAGCAGCTTGGCCGGAGCGGATGAAGCTTTCTTT
clone size: NA; J gene: TRBJ1-4; D gene: NA; CDR3 length: 12; V gene: TRBV24-1; CDR3 protein: CATSDPQGKLFF; CDR3 DNA: TGTGCCACCAGTGATCCCCAGGGAAAACTGTTTTTT
clone size: NA; J gene: TRBJ2-7; D gene: TRBD2; CDR3 length: 14; V gene: TRBV5-6; CDR3 protein: CASSLGLATYEQYF; CDR3 DNA: TGTGCCAGCAGCTTGGGACTAGCTACCTACGAGCAGTACTTC
clone size: NA; J gene: TRBJ1-5; D gene: TRBD1; CDR3 length: 18; V gene: TRBV4-1; CDR3 protein: CASSQDTGGEVENQPQHF; CDR3 DNA: TGCGCCAGCAGCCAAGATACAGGGGGAGAGGTAGAAAATCAGCCCCAGCATTTT
clone size: NA; J gene: TRBJ2-3; D gene: NA; CDR3 length: 11; V gene: TRBV29-1; CDR3 protein: CSAGLTDTQYF; CDR3 DNA: TGCAGCGCCGGACTCACAGATACGCAGTATTTT
clone size: once; J gene: TRBJ1-3; D gene: TRBD1; CDR3 length: 15; V gene: TRBV9; CDR3 protein: CASSVGQGSGNTIYF; CDR3 DNA: TGTGCCAGCAGCGTAGGACAGGGATCTGGAAACACCATATATTTT
clone size: NA; J gene: TRBJ2-5; D gene: NA; CDR3 length: 15; V gene: TRBV7-2; CDR3 protein: CASSLDMESGETQYF; CDR3 DNA: TGTGCCAGCAGCTTAGATATGGAGTCGGGGGAGACCCAGTACTTC
clone size: NA; J gene: TRBJ2-7; D gene: TRBD1; CDR3 length: 12; V gene: TRBV6-6; CDR3 protein: CATYRGRYEQYF; CDR3 DNA: TGTGCCACTTACAGGGGGCGCTACGAGCAGTACTTC
clone size: NA; J gene: TRBJ1-4; D gene: TRBD1; CDR3 length: 15; V gene: TRBV19; CDR3 protein: CASSFRDSQNEKLFF; CDR3 DNA: TGTGCCAGTAGTTTTCGGGACAGTCAAAATGAAAAACTGTTTTTT
clone size: once; J gene: TRBJ1-2; D gene: NA; CDR3 length: 14; V gene: TRBV9; CDR3 protein: CASSVGHSNYGYTF; CDR3 DNA: TGTGCCAGCAGCGTAGGTCATAGTAACTATGGCTACACCTTC
clone size: NA; J gene: TRBJ2-7; D gene: TRBD1; CDR3 length: 15; V gene: TRBV2; CDR3 protein: CASSPTTGRPYEQYF; CDR3 DNA: TGTGCCAGCAGTCCAACGACAGGGCGACCTTACGAGCAGTACTTC
clone size: NA; J gene: TRBJ2-7; D gene: NA; CDR3 length: 13; V gene: TRBV19; CDR3 protein: CASSRQVLVEQYF; CDR3 DNA: TGTGCCAGTAGTCGGCAGGTCCTCGTCGAGCAGTACTTC
clone size: NA; J gene: TRBJ2-3; D gene: NA; CDR3 length: 15; V gene: TRBV5-4; CDR3 protein: CASSFPRASADTQYF; CDR3 DNA: TGTGCCAGCAGCTTCCCGAGGGCTAGCGCAGATACGCAGTATTTT
clone size: NA; J gene: TRBJ2-7; D gene: NA; CDR3 length: 14; V gene: TRBV29-1; CDR3 protein: CSVGNRRGSYEQYF; CDR3 DNA: TGCAGCGTTGGTAACCGTCGGGGCTCCTACGAGCAGTACTTC
clone size: NA; J gene: TRBJ1-5; D gene: NA; CDR3 length: 14; V gene: TRBV3-1/TRBV3-2; CDR3 protein: CASSQDAARGPQHF; CDR3 DNA: TGTGCCAGCAGCCAAGATGCGGCCCGGGGACCCCAGCATTTT
clone size: NA; J gene: TRBJ2-1; D gene: TRBD1; CDR3 length: 12; V gene: TRBV6-6; CDR3 protein: CASSPRDSEQFF; CDR3 DNA: TGTGCCAGCAGCCCTCGGGACAGTGAGCAGTTCTTC